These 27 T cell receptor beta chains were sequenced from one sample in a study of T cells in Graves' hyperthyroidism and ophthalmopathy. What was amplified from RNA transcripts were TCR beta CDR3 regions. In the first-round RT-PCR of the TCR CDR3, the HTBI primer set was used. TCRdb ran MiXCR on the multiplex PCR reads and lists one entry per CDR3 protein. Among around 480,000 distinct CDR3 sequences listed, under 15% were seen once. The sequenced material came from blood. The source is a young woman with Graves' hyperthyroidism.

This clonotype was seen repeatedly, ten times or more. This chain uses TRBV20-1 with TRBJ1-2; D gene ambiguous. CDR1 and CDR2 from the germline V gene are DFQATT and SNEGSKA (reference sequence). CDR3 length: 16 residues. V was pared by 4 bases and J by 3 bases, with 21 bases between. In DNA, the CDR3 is TGCAGTGCTATACGGTCGGAGGGTCGAGGCGACTATGGCTACACCTTC. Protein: CSAIRSEGRGDYGYTF.

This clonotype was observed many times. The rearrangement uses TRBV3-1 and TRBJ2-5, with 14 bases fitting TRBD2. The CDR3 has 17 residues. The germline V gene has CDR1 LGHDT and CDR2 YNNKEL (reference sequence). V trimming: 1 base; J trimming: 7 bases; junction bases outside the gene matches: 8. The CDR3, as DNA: TGTGCCAGCAGCCAAGGACTAGCGGGAGGGCCATTAGCGACCCAGTACTTC. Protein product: CASSQGLAGGPLATQYF.

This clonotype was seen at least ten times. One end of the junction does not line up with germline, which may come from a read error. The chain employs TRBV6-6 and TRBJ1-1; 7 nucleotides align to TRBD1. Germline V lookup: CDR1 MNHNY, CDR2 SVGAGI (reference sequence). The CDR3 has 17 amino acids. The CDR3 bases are TGTGCCAGCAGTGACTCGATAGGGACAGAATTGAACACTGAAGCTTTCTTT. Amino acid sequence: CASSDSIGTELNTEAFF.

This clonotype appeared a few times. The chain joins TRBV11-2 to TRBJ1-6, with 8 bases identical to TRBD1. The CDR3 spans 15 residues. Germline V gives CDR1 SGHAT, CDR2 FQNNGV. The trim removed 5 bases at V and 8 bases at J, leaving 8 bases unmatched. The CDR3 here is CASSKHRTGYSPLHF. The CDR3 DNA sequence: TGTGCCAGCAGCAAGCACCGGACAGGGTATTCACCCCTCCACTTT.

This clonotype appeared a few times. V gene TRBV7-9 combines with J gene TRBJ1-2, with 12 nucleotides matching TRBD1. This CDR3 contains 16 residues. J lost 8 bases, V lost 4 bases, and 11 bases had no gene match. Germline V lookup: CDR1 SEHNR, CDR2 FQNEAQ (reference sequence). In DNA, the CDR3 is TGTGCCAGCAGCTCTAAATCGGGACAGGGGGCTGGCGGCTACACCTTC. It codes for CASSSKSGQGAGGYTF.

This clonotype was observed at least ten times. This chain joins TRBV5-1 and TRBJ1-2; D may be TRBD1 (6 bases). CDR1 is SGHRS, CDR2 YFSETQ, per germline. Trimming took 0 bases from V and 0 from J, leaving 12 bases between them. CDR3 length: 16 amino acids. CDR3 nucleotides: TGCGCCAGCAGCTTGGCGACAGGTCTAACTAACTATGGCTACACCTTC. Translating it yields CASSLATGLTNYGYTF.

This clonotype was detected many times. CDR3 residues: CASSTRDVDNSPLHF. The CDR3 DNA sequence: TGTGCCAGTAGTACGCGGGACGTCGACAATTCACCCCTCCACTTT. This sequence joins TRBV19 and TRBJ1-6, with D tentatively TRBD1 (5 bases). With 4 bases removed from V and 7 bases from J, the gap between germline ends came to 14 bases. The germline V gene has CDR1 LNHDA and CDR2 SQIVND (reference sequence). This CDR3 comprises 15 residues.

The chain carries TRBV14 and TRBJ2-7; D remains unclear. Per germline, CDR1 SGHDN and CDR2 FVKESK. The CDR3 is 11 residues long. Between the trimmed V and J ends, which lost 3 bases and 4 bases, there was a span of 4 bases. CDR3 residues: CASSQLYEQYF. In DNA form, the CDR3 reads TGTGCCAGCAGCCAGCTGTACGAGCAGTACTTC.

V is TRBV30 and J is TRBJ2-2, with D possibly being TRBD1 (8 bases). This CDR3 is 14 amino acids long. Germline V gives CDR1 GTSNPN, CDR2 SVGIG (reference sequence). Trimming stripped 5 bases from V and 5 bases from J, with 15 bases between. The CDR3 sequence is CAWGGDRRTGELFF. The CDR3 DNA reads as TGTGCCTGGGGGGGGGACAGGAGAACCGGGGAGCTGTTTTTT.

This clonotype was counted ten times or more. The CDR3 region is CASSPWGTGAAFF. The CDR3 bases are TGTGCCAGCAGCCCCTGGGGGACAGGGGCAGCTTTCTTT. J is TRBJ1-1 and V is TRBV7-6; 10 bases line up with TRBD1. This CDR3 has 13 amino acids. In germline, CDR1 is SGHVS, CDR2 FNYEAQ. Trimming cost V 5 bases and J 10 bases; bases outside gene matches: 7. The variable domain in full, with the rest retrieved from reference TRBV7-6 and TRBJ1-1, is GAGVSQSPRYKVTKRGQDVALRCDPISGHVSLYWYRQALGQGPEFLTYFNYEAQQDKSGLPNDRFSAERPEGSISTLTIQRTEQRDSAMYRCASSPWGTGAAFFGQGTRLTVV.

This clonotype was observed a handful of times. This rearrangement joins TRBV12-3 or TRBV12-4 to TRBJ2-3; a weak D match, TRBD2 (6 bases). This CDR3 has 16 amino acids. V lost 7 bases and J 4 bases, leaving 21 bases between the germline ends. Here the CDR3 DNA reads TGTGCCAGCATTCAGGGCCGGGAGATGAGCGCAGATACGCAGTATTTT. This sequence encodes CASIQGREMSADTQYF.

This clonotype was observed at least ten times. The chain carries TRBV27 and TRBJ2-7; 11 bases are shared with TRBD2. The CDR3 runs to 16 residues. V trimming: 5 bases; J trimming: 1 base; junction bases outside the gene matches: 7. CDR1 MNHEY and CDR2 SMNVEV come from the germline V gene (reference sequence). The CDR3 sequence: CASSQTSGSLSYEQYF. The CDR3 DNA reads TGTGCCAGCAGTCAAACTAGCGGGAGCCTGTCCTACGAGCAGTACTTC.

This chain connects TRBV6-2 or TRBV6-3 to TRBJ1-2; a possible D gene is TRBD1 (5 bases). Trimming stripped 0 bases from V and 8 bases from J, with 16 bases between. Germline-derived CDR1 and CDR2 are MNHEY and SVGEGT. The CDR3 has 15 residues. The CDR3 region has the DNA TGTGCCAGCAGTTACTCGATTAGGGAGGGACCCGGCTACACCTTC. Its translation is CASSYSIREGPGYTF.

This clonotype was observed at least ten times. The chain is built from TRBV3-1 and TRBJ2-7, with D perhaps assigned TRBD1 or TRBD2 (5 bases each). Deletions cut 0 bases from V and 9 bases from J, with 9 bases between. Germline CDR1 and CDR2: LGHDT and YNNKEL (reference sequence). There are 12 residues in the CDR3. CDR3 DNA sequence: TGTGCCAGCAGCCAAGATTTTGGGGGGCAGTACTTC. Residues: CASSQDFGGQYF.

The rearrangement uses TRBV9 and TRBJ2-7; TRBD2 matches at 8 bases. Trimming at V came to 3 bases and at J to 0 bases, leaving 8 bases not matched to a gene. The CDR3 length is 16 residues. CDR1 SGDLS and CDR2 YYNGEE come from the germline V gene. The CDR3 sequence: CASSDATSGPSYEQYF. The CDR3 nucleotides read TGTGCCAGCAGCGACGCCACTAGCGGTCCCTCCTACGAGCAGTACTTC.

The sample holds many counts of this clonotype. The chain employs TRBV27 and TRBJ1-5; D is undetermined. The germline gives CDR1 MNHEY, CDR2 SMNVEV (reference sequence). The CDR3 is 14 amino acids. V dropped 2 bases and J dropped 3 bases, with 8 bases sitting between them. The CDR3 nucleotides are TGTGCCAGCAGTTTAATGGCAGACAATCAGCCCCAGCATTTT. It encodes CASSLMADNQPQHF.

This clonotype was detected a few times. CDR3: CASSIGTVREGRTEAFF. The DNA for the CDR3 is TGTGCCAGTAGTATAGGGACGGTAAGAGAAGGACGGACTGAAGCTTTCTTT. This chain connects TRBV19 to TRBJ1-1, with D unclear. The CDR3 has 17 amino acids. Trimming stripped 1 base from V and 5 bases from J, with 20 bases between. The germline CDR1 and CDR2 sequences are LNHDA and SQIVND (reference sequence).

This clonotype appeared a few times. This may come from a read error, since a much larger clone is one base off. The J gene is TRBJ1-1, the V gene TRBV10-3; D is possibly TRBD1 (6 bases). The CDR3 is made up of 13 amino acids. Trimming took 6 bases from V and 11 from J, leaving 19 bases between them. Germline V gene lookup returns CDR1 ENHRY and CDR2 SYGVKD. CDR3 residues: CAISTTGAGEAFF. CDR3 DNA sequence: TGTGCCATCAGCACCACCGGGGCAGGGGAGGCTTTCTTT.

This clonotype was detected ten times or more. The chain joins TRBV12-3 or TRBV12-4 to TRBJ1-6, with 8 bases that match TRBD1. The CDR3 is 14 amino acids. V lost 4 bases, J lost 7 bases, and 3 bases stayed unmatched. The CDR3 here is CASSSQGGNSPLHF. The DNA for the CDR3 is TGTGCCAGCAGTTCACAGGGGGGAAATTCACCCCTCCACTTT.

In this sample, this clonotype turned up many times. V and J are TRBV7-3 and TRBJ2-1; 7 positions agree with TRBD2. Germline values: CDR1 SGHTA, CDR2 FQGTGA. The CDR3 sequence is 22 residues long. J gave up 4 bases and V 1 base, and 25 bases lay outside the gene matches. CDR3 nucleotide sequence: TGTGCCAGCAGCTTAATCCGTCAGACTAGCCGGAACTGGGTACAGGCGTACAATGAGCAGTTCTTC. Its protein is CASSLIRQTSRNWVQAYNEQFF. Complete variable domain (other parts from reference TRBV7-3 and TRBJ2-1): GAGVSQTPSNKVTEKGKYVELRCDPISGHTALYWYRQSLGQGPEFLIYFQGTGAADDSGLPNDRFFAVRPEGSVSTLKIQRTERGDSAVYLCASSLIRQTSRNWVQAYNEQFFGPGTRLTVL.

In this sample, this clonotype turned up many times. CDR3 DNA: TGTGCCAGCGAAGTTACCCACGGGCGCTCCAGCTCCTACAATGAGCAGTTCTTC. Its translation: CASEVTHGRSSSYNEQFF. The gene calls are TRBV2 and TRBJ2-1, with D unclear. The V end was cut by 8 bases, the J end by 0 bases, with 23 bases between. This CDR3 spans 18 amino acids. Germline assignment: CDR1 SNHLY and CDR2 FYNNEI.

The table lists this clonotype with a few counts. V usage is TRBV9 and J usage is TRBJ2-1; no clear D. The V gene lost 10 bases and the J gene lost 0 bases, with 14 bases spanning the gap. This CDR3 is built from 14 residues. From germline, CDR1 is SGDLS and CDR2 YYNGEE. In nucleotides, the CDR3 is TGTGCCGCTGCGGCGGATGACTCCTACAATGAGCAGTTCTTC. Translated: CAAAADDSYNEQFF.

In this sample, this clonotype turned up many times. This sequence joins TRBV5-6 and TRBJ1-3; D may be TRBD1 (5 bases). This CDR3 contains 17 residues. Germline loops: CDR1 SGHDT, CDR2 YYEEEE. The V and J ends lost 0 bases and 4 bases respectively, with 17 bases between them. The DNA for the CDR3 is TGTGCCAGCAGCTTGGTAGCTGGGGACGTGTGGGGAAACACCATATATTTT. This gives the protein CASSLVAGDVWGNTIYF.

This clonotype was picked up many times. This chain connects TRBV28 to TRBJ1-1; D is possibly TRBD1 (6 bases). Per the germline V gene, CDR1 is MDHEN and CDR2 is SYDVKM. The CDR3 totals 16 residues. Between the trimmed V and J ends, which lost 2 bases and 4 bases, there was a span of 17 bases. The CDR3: CASSLGFWGAGTEAFF. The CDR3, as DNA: TGTGCCAGCAGTTTAGGTTTTTGGGGGGCAGGCACTGAAGCTTTCTTT.

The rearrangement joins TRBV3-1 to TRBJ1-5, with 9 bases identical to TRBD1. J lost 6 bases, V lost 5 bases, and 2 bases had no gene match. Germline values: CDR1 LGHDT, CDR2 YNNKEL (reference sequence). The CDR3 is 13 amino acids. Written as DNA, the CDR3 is TGTGCCAGCAGCAACAGGGGGCGTCAGCCCCAGCATTTT. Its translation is CASSNRGRQPQHF.

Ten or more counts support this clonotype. DNA of the CDR3: TGTGCCAGCAGTTTACTTGTGAACACTGAAGCTTTCTTT. Translation gives CASSLLVNTEAFF. The chain carries TRBV7-3 and TRBJ1-1, with unresolved D. The CDR3 has 13 amino acids. The V end lost 6 bases, the J end lost 0 bases, and 8 bases lay between the germline ends. Germline-derived CDR1 and CDR2 are SGHTA and FQGTGA.

The CDR3 region has the DNA TGCAGCGTCACGGACAGGGAAACTGAAGCTTTCTTT. Translation: CSVTDRETEAFF. The chain employs TRBV29-1 and TRBJ1-1; 8 bases line up with TRBD1. The CDR3 has 12 residues. Germline V CDR1 and CDR2: SQVTM, ANQGSEA. Trimming cost V 6 bases and J 5 bases; bases outside gene matches: 5.